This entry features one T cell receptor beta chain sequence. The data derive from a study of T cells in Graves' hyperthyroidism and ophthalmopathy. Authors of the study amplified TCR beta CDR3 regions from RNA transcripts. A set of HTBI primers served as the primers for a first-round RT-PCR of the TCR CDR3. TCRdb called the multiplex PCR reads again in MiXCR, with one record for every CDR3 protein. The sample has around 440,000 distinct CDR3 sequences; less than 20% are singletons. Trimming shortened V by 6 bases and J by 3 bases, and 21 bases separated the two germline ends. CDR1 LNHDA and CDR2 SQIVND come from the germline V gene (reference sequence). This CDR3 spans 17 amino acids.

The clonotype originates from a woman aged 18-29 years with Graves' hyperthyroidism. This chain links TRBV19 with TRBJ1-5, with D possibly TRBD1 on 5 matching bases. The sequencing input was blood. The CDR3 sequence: CASSSPAAGTINQPQHF. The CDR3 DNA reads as TGTGCCAGTAGCTCCCCCGCGGCAGGGACCATCAATCAGCCCCAGCATTTT.